One and the same sample provided the 2 T cell receptor beta chains below, sequenced in a study of cytomegalovirus exposure and HLA in healthy donors. PCR primers comprised 60 Vbeta and 13 Jbeta primers. This table comes from immunoSEQ multiplex PCR, and its TCRdb copy is limited to in-frame clones, with some not included. The table records 100,000 to 140,000 clones, around 85% of them present only once. Sequencing was performed on PBMCs. The receptor source for this set is a man aged 25 to 45 in good health and CMV-seronegative.

V is TRBV6-5 and J is TRBJ2-3; 10 bases match TRBD2. V trimming: 8 bases; J trimming: 2 bases; junction bases outside the gene matches: 4. Per the germline V gene, CDR1 is MNHEY and CDR2 is SVGAGI. This CDR3 contains 14 residues. CDR3 loop: CASALAGDTDTQYF. The DNA of the CDR3 is TGTGCCAGCGCCCTAGCGGGAGACACAGATACGCAGTATTTT.

The genes are TRBV4-2 and TRBJ2-3, with TRBD2 matching over 13 bases. CDR1 and CDR2 (germline): LGHNA, YNFKEQ. This CDR3 spans 17 amino acids. The ends lost 3 bases at V and 0 bases at J; junction bases unmatched: 3. In DNA form, the CDR3 reads TGTGCCAGCAGCCAGCCGACTAGCGGGGGGAGCACAGATACGCAGTATTTT. As protein: CASSQPTSGGSTDTQYF.